One sample yielded the 17 T cell receptor beta chains listed below, sequenced in a study of OX40 agonist ivuxolimab in advanced cancers. Clones were sequenced by immunoSEQ multiplex PCR, and TCRdb holds only the in-frame ones, with some missing. The sample lists 76,000 or so clones; approximately 91% were seen once. The material sequenced was CD4+ or CD8+ T cells sorted from blood, taken in a trial of the OX40 agonist ivuxolimab. The receptors derive from an adult with an advanced solid tumor such as melanoma, head and neck, liver or kidney cancer.

The V and J genes are TRBV2 and TRBJ2-2; 7 bases map to TRBD2. Germline CDR1 SNHLY, CDR2 FYNNEI. CDR3 length: 13 amino acids. V trimming: 6 bases; J trimming: 7 bases; junction bases outside the gene matches: 5. The CDR3 DNA follows: TGTGCCAGCAGAGAGGCTAGCGGCGGGGAGCTGTTTTTT. Translated, it gives CASREASGGELFF.

This chain connects TRBV6-5 to TRBJ1-1; a possible D gene is TRBD1 (5 bases). V lost 5 bases, J lost 1 base, and 8 bases lay in between. Germline assignment: CDR1 MNHEY and CDR2 SVGAGI. The CDR3 length is 13 residues. In DNA, the CDR3 is TGTGCCAGCAGTCCCCAGGGGAACACTGAAGCTTTCTTT. Translating gives CASSPQGNTEAFF.

This chain connects TRBV7-9 to TRBJ1-1; tentatively, D is TRBD1 (5 bases). Trimming pared 5 bases from V and 1 base from J, leaving 5 bases between. This CDR3 is built from 12 residues. CDR1 and CDR2 (germline): SEHNR, FQNEAQ (reference sequence). The CDR3 DNA follows: TGTGCCAGCAGCGGGACGAACACTGAAGCTTTCTTT. Amino acid sequence: CASSGTNTEAFF.

This clone was detected only a few times. V usage is TRBV5-4 and J usage is TRBJ1-2; maybe TRBD1 (5 bases). The V gene lost 0 bases and the J gene lost 8 bases, with 8 bases spanning the gap. CDR1 is SGHNT, CDR2 YYREEE, per germline (reference sequence). The CDR3 extends over 12 amino acids. Here the CDR3 DNA reads TGTGCCAGCAGCTTGGTGGGGACCGGCTACACCTTC. Encoded protein: CASSLVGTGYTF.

The J gene is TRBJ2-5, the V gene TRBV5-4; D is perhaps TRBD1 or TRBD2 (6 bases each). CDR1 is SGHNT, CDR2 YYREEE, per germline (reference sequence). The CDR3 totals 15 residues. The V gene lost 2 bases and the J gene lost 2 bases, with 13 bases spanning the gap. CDR3 loop: CASSFIGGLQETQYF. The CDR3 DNA follows: TGTGCCAGCAGCTTCATTGGGGGGCTACAAGAGACCCAGTACTTC.

The chain couples TRBV19 to TRBJ1-4, with 7 bases identical to TRBD1. This CDR3 region has 17 residues. Germline loops: CDR1 LNHDA, CDR2 SQIVND (reference sequence). Germline trimming cut 6 bases from V and 6 bases from J; bases unmatched to any gene: 16. CDR3 sequence reads: CASRITYSGRGDEKLFF. DNA for the CDR3: TGTGCCAGTAGGATCACCTACTCAGGCAGGGGGGATGAAAAACTGTTTTTT.

The chain carries TRBV12-5 and TRBJ2-7; 8 bases agree with TRBD1. The germline V gene has CDR1 LGHNT and CDR2 FRNRAP. Trimming took 2 bases from V and 4 from J; bases not matched to a gene: 13. This CDR3 spans 17 amino acids. CDR3 amino acids: CASGLIITATGAYEQYF. DNA for the CDR3: TGTGCTAGTGGTTTGATAATAACCGCGACAGGGGCTTACGAGCAGTACTTC. The complete variable domain, with remaining parts taken from reference TRBV12-5 and TRBJ2-7, reads DARVTQTPRHKVTEMGQEVTMRCQPILGHNTVFWYRQTMMQGLELLAYFRNRAPLDDSGMPKDRFSAEMPDATLATLKIQPSEPRDSAVYFCASGLIITATGAYEQYFGPGTRLTVT.

V usage is TRBV29-1 and J usage is TRBJ1-2; TRBD1 agrees at 10 bases. The CDR3 extends over 12 amino acids. V was clipped by 8 bases and J by 8 bases; unmatched bases: 8. Germline loops: CDR1 SQVTM, CDR2 ANQGSEA. DNA of the CDR3: TGCAGCCAATGGGACAGGGGAGGGGGCTACACCTTC. Translated, it gives CSQWDRGGGYTF.

In its sample, this clone was seen once. The genes are TRBV9 and TRBJ2-3; 7 nucleotides match TRBD2. This CDR3 is 14 amino acids long. J was trimmed by 6 bases and V by 2 bases; bases with no gene match: 6. The germline V gene encodes CDR1 SGDLS and CDR2 YYNGEE. CDR3 residues: CASSVGREEDTQYF. In DNA form, the CDR3 reads TGTGCCAGCAGCGTGGGTCGGGAGGAGGATACGCAGTATTTT.

V usage is TRBV30 and J usage is TRBJ1-3; the D gene is possibly TRBD1 (5 bases). The CDR3 is 14 amino acids. Germline V gives CDR1 GTSNPN, CDR2 SVGIG (reference sequence). V lost 0 bases and J lost 3, with 9 bases in between. The CDR3 nucleotides are TGTGCCTGGAGTGTTGGGGCAGTTGGAAACACCATATATTTT. Residues: CAWSVGAVGNTIYF.

This chain connects TRBV5-6 to TRBJ2-1; tentatively, D is TRBD1 (6 bases). There are 16 residues in the CDR3. Trimming removed 4 bases from V and 7 bases from J, with 21 bases in between. The germline CDR1 and CDR2 sequences are SGHDT and YYEEEE. The CDR3 bases are TGTGCCAGCAGCCCTAAGACAGGAGGCGATTGGAATGAGCAGTTCTTC. It encodes CASSPKTGGDWNEQFF.

The chain joins TRBV5-4 to TRBJ2-5; D is ambiguous. Germline CDR1 reads SGHNT; CDR2 reads YYREEE (reference sequence). The CDR3 loop spans 13 amino acids. The V gene lost 2 bases and the J gene lost 3 bases, with 8 bases spanning the gap. The CDR3 spells CASSLTTEETQYF. The CDR3 nucleotides are TGTGCCAGCAGCTTAACTACAGAAGAGACCCAGTACTTC.

This clone was seen just once. This chain connects TRBV9 to TRBJ2-7; maybe TRBD2 (5 bases). With 3 bases removed from V and 1 base from J, the gap between germline ends came to 8 bases. The length of the CDR3 is 13 residues. Germline CDR1 SGDLS, CDR2 YYNGEE. In nucleotides, the CDR3 is TGTGCCAGCAGCGCGGGGTCGTCCTACGAGCAGTACTTC. As protein: CASSAGSSYEQYF.

CDR3 region: CASTTGQGLFGYTF. The CDR3, as DNA: TGTGCCAGCACCACTGGACAGGGACTTTTTGGCTACACCTTC. V and J are TRBV7-8 and TRBJ1-2, with 8 positions matching TRBD1. The ends lost 7 bases at V and 7 bases at J; junction bases unmatched: 11. CDR1 SGHVS and CDR2 FQNEAQ come from the germline V gene. The CDR3 spans 14 residues.

CDR3 in amino acids: CASSPSGRGSYEQYF. For the CDR3, the DNA is TGTGCCAGTAGTCCGAGCGGAAGGGGATCCTACGAGCAGTACTTC. V gene TRBV19 combines with J gene TRBJ2-7; perhaps D is TRBD1 or TRBD2 (5 bases each). Germline V gene lookup returns CDR1 LNHDA and CDR2 SQIVND (reference sequence). CDR3 length: 15 amino acids. Trimming took off 5 bases at V and 1 base at J, with 15 bases between the two ends.

This clone appeared a single time. The V call is TRBV4-1, the J call TRBJ2-7; D possibly corresponds to TRBD1 (6 bases). Germline assignment: CDR1 MGHRA and CDR2 YSYEKL. Trimming stripped 5 bases from V and 0 bases from J, with 8 bases between. There are 13 residues in the CDR3. This CDR3 is CASSRDNSYEQYF. The CDR3 bases are TGCGCCAGCAGCAGGGACAACTCCTACGAGCAGTACTTC.

This clone was counted a few times. The chain combines TRBV28 with TRBJ1-5; tentatively, D is TRBD1 (6 bases). V was clipped by 6 bases and J by 7 bases, with 13 bases between them. Germline-derived CDR1 and CDR2 are MDHEN and SYDVKM. CDR3 length: 13 residues. CDR3 in DNA: TGTGCCAGCAGAAGCGGGACATTCCAGCCCCAGCATTTT. Its translation: CASRSGTFQPQHF.